One sample yielded the 17 T cell receptor beta chains listed below, sequenced in a study of T cell repertoires and HLA-DP antigens. Assay used: immunoSEQ multiplex PCR; TCRdb lists only in-frame clones, some missing. The data hold roughly 73,000 clones, with over 75% observed a single time. Their antigens are not known. What was sequenced was CD4+ T cells from PBMCs. The receptors shown here come from a man in his sixties in good health and CMV-seronegative.

The chain employs TRBV29-1 and TRBJ2-1; D is ambiguous. The germline V gene encodes CDR1 SQVTM and CDR2 ANQGSEA. This CDR3 is 14 amino acids long. Trimming pared 6 bases from V and 4 bases from J, leaving 16 bases between. The CDR3 reads CSVLPSLGYNEQFF. The DNA for the CDR3 is TGCAGCGTACTCCCCTCACTGGGTTACAATGAGCAGTTCTTC.

This sequence joins TRBV2 and TRBJ2-5, with D possibly TRBD1 on 5 matching bases. CDR1 is SNHLY, CDR2 FYNNEI, per germline. Trimming took 6 bases from V and 2 from J, leaving 13 bases between them. CDR3 length: 14 amino acids. CDR3 protein: CASRGLTAQETQYF. CDR3 nucleotides: TGTGCCAGCAGGGGGCTGACAGCTCAAGAGACCCAGTACTTC.

The chain has TRBV5-1 and TRBJ2-3; D possibly uses TRBD1 or TRBD2 (5 bases each). V lost 6 bases to trimming and J lost 4 bases, with 12 bases between them. The CDR3 has 13 residues. The V gene's germline CDR1 is SGHRS and CDR2 YFSETQ. The CDR3 DNA follows: TGCGCCAGCAAAACGGGGCCCCCAGATACGCAGTATTTT. Its protein is CASKTGPPDTQYF.

This chain connects TRBV5-8 to TRBJ2-5; 14 bases align to TRBD2. V gave up 4 bases and J gave up 3 bases; unmatched junction bases: 8. This CDR3 spans 17 amino acids. Germline CDR1 reads SGHTS; CDR2 reads YDEGEE. Here the CDR3 DNA reads TGTGCCAGCAGCCCAGGGACTAGCGGGGGCCCTAAAGAGACCCAGTACTTC. It codes for CASSPGTSGGPKETQYF. Drawing the rest from reference TRBV5-8 and TRBJ2-5, the complete variable domain is EAGVTQSPTHLIKTRGQQATLRCSPISGHTSVYWYQQALGLGLQFLLWYDEGEERNRGNFPPRFSGRQFPNYSSELNVNALELEDSALYLCASSPGTSGGPKETQYFGPGTRLLVL.

The chain recombines TRBV19 with TRBJ1-2; 7 bases are shared with TRBD1. V was pared by 6 bases and J by 6 bases, with 10 bases of the junction left unmatched. Germline loops: CDR1 LNHDA, CDR2 SQIVND (reference sequence). This CDR3 is built from 14 residues. The CDR3 protein is CASRSLQGNHGYTF. DNA for the CDR3: TGTGCCAGTAGATCCCTACAGGGGAACCATGGCTACACCTTC.

The rearrangement joins TRBV19 to TRBJ2-5; tentative D call: TRBD2 (6 bases). The germline V gene has CDR1 LNHDA and CDR2 SQIVND (reference sequence). The CDR3 length is 15 residues. The V gene lost 1 base and the J gene lost 6 bases, with 15 bases spanning the gap. The CDR3 loop reads CASSIAPGGQQTQYF. The DNA for the CDR3 is TGTGCCAGTAGTATAGCTCCTGGAGGGCAGCAGACCCAGTACTTC.

V is TRBV7-2 and J is TRBJ2-3, with TRBD2 identical over 14 bases. The germline V gene encodes CDR1 SGHTA and CDR2 FQGNSA. Losses at the gene ends were 7 bases for V and 1 base for J; bases not matched to a gene: 10. CDR3 size: 18 residues. CDR3 protein: CASTWTSGRMGGTDTQYF. Here the CDR3 DNA reads TGTGCCAGCACCTGGACTAGCGGGAGGATGGGAGGCACAGATACGCAGTATTTT.

V usage is TRBV11-2 and J usage is TRBJ2-5, with 8 nucleotides matching TRBD2. V lost 5 bases to trimming and J lost 4 bases; unmatched junction nucleotides: 9. The CDR3 is 15 residues long. Germline CDR1 is SGHAT and CDR2 is FQNNGV. The CDR3 nucleotides are TGTGCCAGCAGCCCGCTCCCGGGACTAGGAGAGACCCAGTACTTC. As protein: CASSPLPGLGETQYF.

In DNA, the CDR3 is TGTGCCAGCAGCTTAGTCCAGGCCGCAGATACGCAGTATTTT. Its protein product is CASSLVQAADTQYF. This rearrangement joins TRBV7-2 to TRBJ2-3, with D unclear. Germline V gene lookup returns CDR1 SGHTA and CDR2 FQGNSA. This CDR3 is built from 14 residues. Trimming removed 1 base from V and 4 bases from J, with 9 bases in between.

The chain uses TRBV7-2 and TRBJ1-6; tentative D call: TRBD1 (5 bases). CDR1 and CDR2 (germline): SGHTA, FQGNSA. There are 15 residues in the CDR3. The V end lost 0 bases, the J end lost 9 bases, and 12 bases lay between the germline ends. The CDR3 nucleotides read TGTGCCAGCAGCTTAGCGCCGGGGGAAAGTTCACCCCTCCACTTT. It is translated as CASSLAPGESSPLHF.

In DNA, the CDR3 is TGTGCCAGCAGCTTAGGGGGGGGAGTCTCCTACAATGAGCAGTTCTTC. This translates into CASSLGGGVSYNEQFF. This chain links TRBV11-3 with TRBJ2-1, with 7 bases aligning to TRBD2. The CDR3 contains 16 residues. J gave up 0 bases and V 1 base, and 3 bases lay outside the gene matches. Germline assignment: CDR1 SGHNT and CDR2 YENEEA.

This chain uses TRBV4-1 with TRBJ2-3; 7 bases line up with TRBD2. Looked up from germline, CDR1 is MGHRA and CDR2 is YSYEKL. V shed 1 base and J 2 bases; nucleotides not matched to a gene: 6. There are 16 residues in the CDR3. In DNA form, the CDR3 reads TGCGCCAGCAGCCAAGTGGGTCGGGGGGTCACAGATACGCAGTATTTT. Protein: CASSQVGRGVTDTQYF.

The chain recombines TRBV11-2 with TRBJ2-7, with D possibly being TRBD1 (6 bases). The length of the CDR3 is 15 residues. The V and J ends lost 0 bases and 2 bases respectively, with 11 bases between them. Germline CDR1 is SGHAT and CDR2 is FQNNGV. The chain's CDR3 is CASSLEQGTTYEQYF. CDR3 nucleotides: TGTGCCAGCAGCTTAGAACAGGGCACAACCTACGAGCAGTACTTC.

This clone was recorded a few times. The rearrangement uses TRBV2 and TRBJ1-1; D is possibly TRBD1 (5 bases). V dropped 4 bases and J dropped 11 bases, with 14 bases sitting between them. CDR1 and CDR2 from the germline V gene are SNHLY and FYNNEI. This CDR3 region has 12 residues. The CDR3 coding sequence is TGTGCCAGCAGTGTTATGGGGGGAGGCGCTTTCTTT. This translates into CASSVMGGGAFF.

The chain couples TRBV9 to TRBJ2-2, with TRBD1 matching over 9 bases. Germline V lookup: CDR1 SGDLS, CDR2 YYNGEE. The CDR3 contains 16 residues. The V and J ends lost 0 bases and 3 bases, in that order; junction bases with no gene match: 3. In DNA form, the CDR3 reads TGTGCCAGCAGCGTAGCCGGGACAGGGTACACCGGGGAGCTGTTTTTT. Protein: CASSVAGTGYTGELFF.

The rearrangement links TRBV19 to TRBJ1-2; D gene uncertain. V was clipped by 0 bases and J by 5 bases, with 7 bases between them. This CDR3 has 13 amino acids. Germline lookup yields CDR1 LNHDA and CDR2 SQIVND (reference sequence). The CDR3 nucleotides are TGTGCCAGTAGTATAGAGGTGACATATGGCTACACCTTC. Amino acids: CASSIEVTYGYTF. Full variable domain (missing parts from reference TRBV19 and TRBJ1-2): DGGITQSPKYLFRKEGQNVTLSCEQNLNHDAMYWYRQDPGQGLRLIYYSQIVNDFQKGDIAEGYSVSREKKESFPLTVTSAQKNPTAFYLCASSIEVTYGYTFGSGTRLTVV.

The chain joins TRBV19 to TRBJ1-6; 9 bases map to TRBD1. Unmatched junction bases numbered 4, after V lost 3 bases and J lost 7 bases. Looked up from germline, CDR1 is LNHDA and CDR2 is SQIVND (reference sequence). The CDR3 sequence is 15 residues long. CDR3 DNA: TGTGCCAGTAGTATTTCGGGACAGGGAAATTCACCCCTCCACTTT. This encodes CASSISGQGNSPLHF.